This TCR beta chain was recorded in a study of early T cells in non-severe SARS-CoV-2 infection (dated by TCRdb to 2020 to 2023). About the study as a whole: Because TCR sequencing was done on bulk RNA from unsorted whole blood, the alpha and beta chains could not be paired.

This clonotype was recorded at least ten times. Its specific antigen is unknown. There are no base qualities to consult, and no much larger clone falls within one base. V loses 1 base, J loses 11 bases, and the germline ends lie 15 bases apart. Taken from the germline V gene, the CDR1 and CDR2 loops are SGHTA and FQGNSA. Spanning cysteine to phenylalanine, the CDR3 consists of 14 amino acids. The kept DNA is CDR3 alone, 42 bases in frame from the first base. The investigation overall reported the following: Matching against VDJdb was skewed toward anti-spike CD8 responses, likely underestimated virus-specific expansions, and missed private and CD4 specificities.

The method behind the library was 5' RACE. The instrument was a NextSeq 500. In the TCR library protocol, unique molecular identifiers were attached to individual cDNA molecules to correct for PCR bias and sequencing error. Sequencing covered both TCR alpha and beta chains, and within each sample the abundances of alpha and beta sequences were tightly co-correlated. From the authors' description of their analysis: Decombinator V4 was used to perform V gene, J gene and CDR3 annotation of TCR sequences. TCRs were defined as expanded if a significant change between any two time points was detected under a Poisson model with p below 0.0001. TCR abundances were normalised to the total number of TCRs sequenced per sample and expressed as counts per million. TRAV1-2 paired with TRAJ12, TRAJ20 or TRAJ33 defined MAIT TCRs, while TRAV10 paired with TRAJ18 defined iNKT TCRs. VDJdb, accessed 1 November 2021, was searched for CMV, EBV and SARS-CoV-2 annotated TCRs, with TCRs annotated for multiple antigens excluded. The raw public reads went through TCRdb reprocessing: fastp at Q25, MiXCR clone calling, in-frame beta chains kept. Here each entry gathers all rows of one CDR3 protein and keeps the most common genes and DNA. The V and J calls follow TCRdb's processing rather than the paper's. The sample has 63,000 or so distinct CDR3 sequences on record, over 9.5% of them singletons. The leading ten clones occupy more than 5.5% of the sample.

Set within a cohort of healthcare workers in London, UK, this nested case-control study involved weekly PCR testing of nasopharyngeal swabs along with blood sampling. Healthcare workers were recruited during the week of the UK lockdown, between 23 and 31 March 2020, and followed weekly for up to about 15 weeks. The TCR was taken from an adult who was a healthcare worker with PCR-confirmed SARS-CoV-2 infection or an uninfected control (not recorded which). This chain joins TRBV7-2 to TRBJ1-5; the D segment could be TRBD1, given 6 matching bases. Sequencing was done on a sample of whole blood. The bases read TGTGCCAGCAGCTTAGAGGGGGGGAGTGGGTCCCAGCATTTT. Protein translation: CASSLEGGSGSQHF.